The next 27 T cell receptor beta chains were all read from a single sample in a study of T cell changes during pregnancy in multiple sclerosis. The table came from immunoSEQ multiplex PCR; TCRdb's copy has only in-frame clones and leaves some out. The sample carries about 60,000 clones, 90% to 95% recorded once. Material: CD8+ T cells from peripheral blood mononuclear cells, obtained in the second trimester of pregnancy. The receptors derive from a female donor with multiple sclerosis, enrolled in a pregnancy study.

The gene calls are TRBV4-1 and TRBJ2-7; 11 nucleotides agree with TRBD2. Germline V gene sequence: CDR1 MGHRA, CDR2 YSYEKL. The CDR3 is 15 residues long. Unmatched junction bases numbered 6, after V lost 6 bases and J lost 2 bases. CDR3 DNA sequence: TGCGCCAGCAGTCTACTAGCGGGGGAGACCTACGAGCAGTACTTC. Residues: CASSLLAGETYEQYF.

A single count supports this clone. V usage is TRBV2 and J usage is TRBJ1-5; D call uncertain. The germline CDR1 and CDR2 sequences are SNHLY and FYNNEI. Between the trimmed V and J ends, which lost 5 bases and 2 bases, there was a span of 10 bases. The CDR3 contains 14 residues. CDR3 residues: CASSYTSGNQPQHF. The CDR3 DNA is TGTGCCAGCAGTTATACCAGTGGCAATCAGCCCCAGCATTTT.

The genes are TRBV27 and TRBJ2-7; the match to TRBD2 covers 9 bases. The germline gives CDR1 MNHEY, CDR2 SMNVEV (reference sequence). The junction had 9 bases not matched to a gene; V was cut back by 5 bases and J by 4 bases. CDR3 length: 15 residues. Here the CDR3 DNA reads TGTGCCAGCAGTCACACAGCGGGAGGAACTTACGAGCAGTACTTC. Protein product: CASSHTAGGTYEQYF.

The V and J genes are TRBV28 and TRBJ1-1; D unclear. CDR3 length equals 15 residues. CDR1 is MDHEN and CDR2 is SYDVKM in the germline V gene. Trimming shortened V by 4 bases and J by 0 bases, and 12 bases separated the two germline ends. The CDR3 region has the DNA TGTGCCAGCAGTTCTATCCTGCTCATGAACACTGAAGCTTTCTTT. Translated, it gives CASSSILLMNTEAFF.

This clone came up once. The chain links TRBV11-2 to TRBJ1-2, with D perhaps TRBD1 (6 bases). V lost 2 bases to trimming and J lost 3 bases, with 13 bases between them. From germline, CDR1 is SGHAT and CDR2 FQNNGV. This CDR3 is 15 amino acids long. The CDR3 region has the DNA TGTGCCAGCAGCTTATCCCCTCGACAGGACTATGGCTACACCTTC. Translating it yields CASSLSPRQDYGYTF. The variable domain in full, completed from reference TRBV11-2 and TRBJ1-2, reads EAGVAQSPRYKIIEKRQSVAFWCNPISGHATLYWYQQILGQGPKLLIQFQNNGVVDDSQLPKDRFSAERLKGVDSTLKIQPAKLEDSAVYLCASSLSPRQDYGYTFGSGTRLTVV.

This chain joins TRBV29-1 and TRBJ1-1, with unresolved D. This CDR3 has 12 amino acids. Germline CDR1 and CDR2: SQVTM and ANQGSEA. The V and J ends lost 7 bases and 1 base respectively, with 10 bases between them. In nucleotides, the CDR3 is TGCAGCGCCTGGGCTCAGAACACTGAAGCTTTCTTT. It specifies CSAWAQNTEAFF.

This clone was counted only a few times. The CDR3 region has the DNA TGTGCCAGCAGCTTATCTGGCGGTGAAAAACTGTTTTTT. It is translated as CASSLSGGEKLFF. The V and J genes are TRBV7-3 and TRBJ1-4; D is ambiguous. Trimming removed 2 bases at V and 7 bases at J, with 8 bases between. In germline, CDR1 is SGHTA, CDR2 FQGTGA. This CDR3 has 13 residues.

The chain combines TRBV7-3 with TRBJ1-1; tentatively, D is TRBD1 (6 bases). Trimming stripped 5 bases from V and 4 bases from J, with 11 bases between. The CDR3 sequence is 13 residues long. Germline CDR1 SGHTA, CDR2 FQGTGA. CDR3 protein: CASSVAGVTEAFF. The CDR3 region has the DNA TGTGCCAGCAGCGTAGCAGGGGTCACTGAAGCTTTCTTT.

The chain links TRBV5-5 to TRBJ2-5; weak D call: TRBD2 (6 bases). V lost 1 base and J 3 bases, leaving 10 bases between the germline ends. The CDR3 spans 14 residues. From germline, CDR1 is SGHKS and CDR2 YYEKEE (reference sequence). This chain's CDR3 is CASSLHRGKETQYF. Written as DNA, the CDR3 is TGTGCCAGCAGCTTGCATCGGGGGAAAGAGACCCAGTACTTC.

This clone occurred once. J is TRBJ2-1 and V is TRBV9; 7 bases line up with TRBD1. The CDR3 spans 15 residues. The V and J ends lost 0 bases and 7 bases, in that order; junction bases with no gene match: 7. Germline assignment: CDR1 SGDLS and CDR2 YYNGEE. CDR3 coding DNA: TGTGCCAGCAGCGTAGGTGGGACAGTTATGAATGAGCAGTTCTTC. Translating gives CASSVGGTVMNEQFF.

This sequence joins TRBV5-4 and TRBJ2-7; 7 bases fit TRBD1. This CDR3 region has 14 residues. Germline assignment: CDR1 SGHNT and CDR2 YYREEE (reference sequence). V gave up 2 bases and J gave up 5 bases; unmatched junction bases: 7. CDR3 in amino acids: CASSLIRQGDEQYF. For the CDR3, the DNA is TGTGCCAGCAGCTTAATTCGTCAGGGGGACGAGCAGTACTTC.

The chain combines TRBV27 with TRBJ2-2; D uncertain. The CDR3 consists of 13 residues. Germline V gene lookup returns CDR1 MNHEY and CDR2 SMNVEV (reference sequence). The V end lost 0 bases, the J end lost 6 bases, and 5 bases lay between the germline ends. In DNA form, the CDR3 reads TGTGCCAGCAGTTTATCTCGGGCCGGGGAGCTGTTTTTT. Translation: CASSLSRAGELFF.

CDR3 protein: CASNPSGGVFLDTQYF. The CDR3 DNA follows: TGTGCCAGCAATCCTAGCGGGGGGGTATTCTTGGATACGCAGTATTTT. V usage is TRBV5-4 and J usage is TRBJ2-3; 12 bases match TRBD2. J was trimmed by 6 bases and V by 6 bases; bases with no gene match: 11. There are 16 residues in the CDR3. The germline V gene has CDR1 SGHNT and CDR2 YYREEE (reference sequence).

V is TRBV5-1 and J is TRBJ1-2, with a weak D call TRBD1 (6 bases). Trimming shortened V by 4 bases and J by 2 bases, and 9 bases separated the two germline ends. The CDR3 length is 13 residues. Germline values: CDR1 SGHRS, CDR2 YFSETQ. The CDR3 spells CASSMGTNYGYTF. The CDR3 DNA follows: TGCGCCAGCAGCATGGGGACAAACTATGGCTACACCTTC.

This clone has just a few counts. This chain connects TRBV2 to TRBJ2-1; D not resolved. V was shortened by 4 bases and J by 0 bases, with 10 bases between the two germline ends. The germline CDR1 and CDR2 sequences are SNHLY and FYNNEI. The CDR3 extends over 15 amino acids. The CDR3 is CASSGTDSSYNEQFF. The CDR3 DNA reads TGTGCCAGCAGTGGCACCGATAGCTCCTACAATGAGCAGTTCTTC.

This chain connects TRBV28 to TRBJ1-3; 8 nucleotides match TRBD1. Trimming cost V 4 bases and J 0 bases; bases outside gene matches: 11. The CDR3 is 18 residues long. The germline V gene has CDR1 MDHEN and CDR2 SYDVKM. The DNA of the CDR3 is TGTGCCAGCAGTTCCCGAGGTGGACAGGGACACTCTGGAAACACCATATATTTT. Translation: CASSSRGGQGHSGNTIYF.

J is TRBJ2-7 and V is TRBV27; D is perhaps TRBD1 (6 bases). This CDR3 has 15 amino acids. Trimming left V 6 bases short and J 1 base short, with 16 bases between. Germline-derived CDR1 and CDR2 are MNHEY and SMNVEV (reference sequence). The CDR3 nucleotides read TGTGCCAGCAGCCCACGACAGGACCCATCCTACGAGCAGTACTTC. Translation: CASSPRQDPSYEQYF.

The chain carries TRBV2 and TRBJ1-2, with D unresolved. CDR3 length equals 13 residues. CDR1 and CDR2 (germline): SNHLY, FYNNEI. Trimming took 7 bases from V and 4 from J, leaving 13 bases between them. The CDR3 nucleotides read TGTGCCAGCAAGAGCGGAACCTTCTATGGCTACACCTTC. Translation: CASKSGTFYGYTF.

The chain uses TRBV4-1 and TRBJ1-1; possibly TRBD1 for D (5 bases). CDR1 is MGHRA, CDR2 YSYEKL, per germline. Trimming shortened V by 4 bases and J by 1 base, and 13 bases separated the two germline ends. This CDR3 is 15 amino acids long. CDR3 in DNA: TGCGCCAGCAGCCCCATGGCGCAGGGGAACACTGAAGCTTTCTTT. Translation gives CASSPMAQGNTEAFF.

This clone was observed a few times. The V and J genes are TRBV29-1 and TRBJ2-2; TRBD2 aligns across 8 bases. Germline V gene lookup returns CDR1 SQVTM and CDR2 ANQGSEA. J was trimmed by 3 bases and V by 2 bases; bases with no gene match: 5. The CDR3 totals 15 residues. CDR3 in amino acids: CSVETSGLDTGELFF. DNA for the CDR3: TGCAGCGTTGAAACCTCGGGACTAGACACCGGGGAGCTGTTTTTT.

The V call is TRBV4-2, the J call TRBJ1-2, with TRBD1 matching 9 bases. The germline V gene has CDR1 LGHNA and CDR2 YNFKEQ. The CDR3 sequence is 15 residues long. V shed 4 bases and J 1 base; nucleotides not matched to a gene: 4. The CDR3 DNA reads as TGTGCCAGCAGCCGCCTGGACAGGGGTAACTATGGCTACACCTTC. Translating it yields CASSRLDRGNYGYTF.

CDR3 residues: CASRFTLGGVSTDTQYF. The CDR3 DNA is TGTGCCAGCAGATTCACACTCGGCGGGGTTAGCACAGATACGCAGTATTTT. The J gene is TRBJ2-3, the V gene TRBV5-4, with a tentative D call TRBD2 (6 bases). Germline V gene data show CDR1 as SGHNT and CDR2 as YYREEE (reference sequence). CDR3 length: 17 residues. V lost 5 bases and J lost 0, with 19 bases in between.

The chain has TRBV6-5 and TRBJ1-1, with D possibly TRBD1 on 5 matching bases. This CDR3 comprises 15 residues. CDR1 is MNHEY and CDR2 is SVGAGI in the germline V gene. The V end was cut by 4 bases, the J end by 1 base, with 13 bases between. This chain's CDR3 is CASSSGGEWNTEAFF. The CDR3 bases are TGTGCCAGCAGTTCCGGGGGAGAATGGAACACTGAAGCTTTCTTT.

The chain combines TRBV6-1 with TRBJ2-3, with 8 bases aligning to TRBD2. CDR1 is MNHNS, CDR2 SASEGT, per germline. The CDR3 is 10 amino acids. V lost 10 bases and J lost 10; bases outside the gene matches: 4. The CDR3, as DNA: TGTGCCACCTTGGGACTAGCGCAGTATTTT. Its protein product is CATLGLAQYF.

This chain's CDR3 is CASSDSGYQPQHF. The CDR3 DNA sequence: TGTGCCAGCAGTGACTCAGGGTACCAGCCCCAGCATTTT. The genes are TRBV2 and TRBJ1-5, with D possibly TRBD1 on 5 matching bases. This CDR3 is built from 13 residues. The germline V and J ends were trimmed by 3 bases and 7 bases, with 10 bases remaining between them. The germline CDR1 and CDR2 sequences are SNHLY and FYNNEI.

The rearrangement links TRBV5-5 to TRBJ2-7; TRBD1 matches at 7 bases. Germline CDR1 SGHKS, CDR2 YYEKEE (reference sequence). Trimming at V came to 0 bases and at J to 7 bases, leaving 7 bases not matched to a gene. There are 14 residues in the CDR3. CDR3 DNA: TGTGCCAGCAGCTTGGCAACAGGGGATAGGGAGCAGTACTTC. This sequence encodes CASSLATGDREQYF.

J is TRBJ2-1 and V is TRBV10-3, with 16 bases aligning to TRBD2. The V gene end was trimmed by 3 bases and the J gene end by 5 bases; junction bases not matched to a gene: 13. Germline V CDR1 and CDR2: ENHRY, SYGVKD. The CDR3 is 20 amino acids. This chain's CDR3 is CAISEGGAGLAGGPNNEQFF. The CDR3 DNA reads TGTGCCATCAGTGAAGGGGGCGCGGGACTAGCGGGGGGGCCTAACAATGAGCAGTTCTTC.